These T cell receptor beta chains were read from a single sample in a study of cytomegalovirus exposure and HLA in healthy donors. TCRdb's copy holds only in-frame clones and misses some; the assay was immunoSEQ multiplex PCR. The table lists under 250,000 clones, less than 85% of them singletons. The sample consisted of PBMCs. Receptors originate from a woman in her late teens or twenties in good health and CMV-seronegative. CDR3s include the opening cysteine and the closing phenylalanine or tryptophan. Each record gives: V gene, D gene, clone size, J gene, CDR3 protein, CDR3 DNA. The D gene is left open where the match is weak. Size values are once, few and many counts, or a class for expanded clones, and some rows have none.

TRBV14	.	.	TRBJ2-7	CASSPWPVAAYEQYF	TGTGCCAGCAGCCCTTGGCCAGTGGCGGCCTACGAGCAGTACTTC
TRBV21-1	.	once	TRBJ2-7	CASSKFRNIPPF	TGTGCCAGCAGCAAATTCCGGAACATTCCCCCCTTC
TRBV7-3	.	.	TRBJ2-1	CASSSAGPLVDEQFF	TGTGCCAGCAGCTCGGCCGGGCCCCTAGTCGATGAGCAGTTCTTC
TRBV29-1	.	once	TRBJ1-1	CSVVATEAFF	TGCAGCGTAGTGGCCACTGAAGCTTTCTTT
TRBV25-1	TRBD1	.	TRBJ2-1	CASSEGQGLIDNEQFF	TGTGCCAGCAGCGAGGGACAGGGACTGATAGACAATGAGCAGTTCTTC
TRBV29-1	.	once	TRBJ1-3	CSVGDNRNTIYF	TGCAGCGTTGGGGATAATCGAAACACCATATATTTT
TRBV11-1	.	.	TRBJ1-1	CASSFRVTDTEAFF	TGTGCCAGCAGCTTTAGGGTTACTGACACTGAAGCTTTCTTT
TRBV5-4	TRBD1	.	TRBJ2-7	CASSSRDRGGEQYF	TGTGCCAGCAGCTCCAGGGACAGGGGCGGGGAGCAGTACTTC
TRBV5-1	TRBD1	.	TRBJ1-4	CASSLRTGAGEKLFF	TGCGCCAGCAGCCTGAGGACAGGGGCCGGTGAAAAACTGTTTTTT
TRBV27	.	.	TRBJ1-2	CASSWAQGATQGYTF	TGTGCCAGCAGTTGGGCCCAAGGGGCAACCCAGGGCTACACCTTC
TRBV7-3	.	once	TRBJ2-1	CASSDGASQFF	TGTGCCAGCAGCGACGGGGCCTCACAGTTCTTC
TRBV5-4	TRBD1	.	TRBJ2-7	CASSFGDRGAYEQYF	TGTGCCAGCAGCTTCGGGGACAGGGGGGCCTACGAGCAGTACTTC
TRBV5-4	.	.	TRBJ1-1	CASSLAQGAMNTEAFF	TGTGCCAGCAGCTTGGCACAGGGCGCTATGAACACTGAAGCTTTCTTT
TRBV5-6	TRBD2	.	TRBJ2-2	CASSYARTSGNTGELFF	TGTGCCAGCAGCTATGCTCGGACTAGCGGGAACACCGGGGAGCTGTTTTTT
TRBV2	TRBD1	.	TRBJ1-4	CASSSGTGVEKLFF	TGTGCCAGCAGCTCCGGGACAGGGGTCGAAAAACTGTTTTTT